This paragraph reports one T cell receptor (beta chain). These data belong to a study of cytomegalovirus exposure and HLA in healthy donors. Both 60 Vbeta primers and 13 Jbeta primers went into the PCR. The repertoire was sequenced with immunoSEQ multiplex PCR; TCRdb's copy has only in-frame clones and lacks some. The sample lists 150,000 to 200,000 clones; more than 85% were seen once. This CDR3 contains 11 residues. Trimming shortened V by 8 bases and J by 6 bases, and 11 bases separated the two germline ends. Germline loops: CDR1 MNHNS, CDR2 SASEGT. The TCR originated in a woman aged 18-35 years in good health and CMV-seronegative. Material: PBMCs. The chain joins TRBV6-1 to TRBJ2-7; a weak D match, TRBD1 (6 bases). The DNA of the CDR3 is TGTGCCAGCTTAACAGGGACCGAGCAGTACTTC. As protein: CASLTGTEQYF.